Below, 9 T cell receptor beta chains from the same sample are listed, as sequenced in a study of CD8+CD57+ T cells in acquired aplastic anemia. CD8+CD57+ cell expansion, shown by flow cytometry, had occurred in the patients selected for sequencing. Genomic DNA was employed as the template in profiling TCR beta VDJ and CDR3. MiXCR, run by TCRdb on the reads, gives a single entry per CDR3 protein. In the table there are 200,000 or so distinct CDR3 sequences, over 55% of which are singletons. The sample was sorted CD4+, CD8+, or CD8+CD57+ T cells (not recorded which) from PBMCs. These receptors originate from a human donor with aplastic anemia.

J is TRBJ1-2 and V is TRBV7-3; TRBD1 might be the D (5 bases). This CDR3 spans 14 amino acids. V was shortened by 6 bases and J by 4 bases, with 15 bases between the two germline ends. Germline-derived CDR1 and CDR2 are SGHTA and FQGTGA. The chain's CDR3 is CASRPGLAGYGYTF. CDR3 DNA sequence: TGTGCCAGCAGGCCGGGACTAGCGGGCTATGGCTACACCTTC.

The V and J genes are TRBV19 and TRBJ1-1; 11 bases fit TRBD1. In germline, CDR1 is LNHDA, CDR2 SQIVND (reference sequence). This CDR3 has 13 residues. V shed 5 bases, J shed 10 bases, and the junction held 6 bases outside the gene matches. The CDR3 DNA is TGTGCCAGTAGTGCCCTGGACAGGGGGCGAGCTTTCTTT. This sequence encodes CASSALDRGRAFF.

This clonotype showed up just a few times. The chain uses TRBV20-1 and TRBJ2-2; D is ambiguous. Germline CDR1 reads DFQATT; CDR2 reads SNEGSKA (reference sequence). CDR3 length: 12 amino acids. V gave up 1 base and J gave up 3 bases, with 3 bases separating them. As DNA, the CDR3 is TGCAGTGCTAGAGCGCACACCGGGGAGCTGTTTTTT. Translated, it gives CSARAHTGELFF.

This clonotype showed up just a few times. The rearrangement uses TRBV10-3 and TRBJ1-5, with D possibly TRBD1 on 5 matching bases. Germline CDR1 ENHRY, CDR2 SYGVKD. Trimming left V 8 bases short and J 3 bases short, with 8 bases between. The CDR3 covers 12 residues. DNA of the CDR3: TGTGCCATCGGACATTCCAATCAGCCCCAGCATTTT. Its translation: CAIGHSNQPQHF.

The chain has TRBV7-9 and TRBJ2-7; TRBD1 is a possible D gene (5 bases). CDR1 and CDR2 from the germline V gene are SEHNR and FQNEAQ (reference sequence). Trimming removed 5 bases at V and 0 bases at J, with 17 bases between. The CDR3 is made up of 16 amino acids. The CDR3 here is CASSPPWGGLSYEQYF. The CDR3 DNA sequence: TGTGCCAGCAGCCCCCCTTGGGGCGGCCTCTCCTACGAGCAGTACTTC.

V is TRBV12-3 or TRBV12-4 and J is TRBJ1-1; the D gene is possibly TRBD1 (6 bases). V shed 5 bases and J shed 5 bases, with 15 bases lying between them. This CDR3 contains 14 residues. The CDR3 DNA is TGTGCCAGCAGTCCCCCACAGGGTCGAACTGAAGCTTTCTTT. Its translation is CASSPPQGRTEAFF.

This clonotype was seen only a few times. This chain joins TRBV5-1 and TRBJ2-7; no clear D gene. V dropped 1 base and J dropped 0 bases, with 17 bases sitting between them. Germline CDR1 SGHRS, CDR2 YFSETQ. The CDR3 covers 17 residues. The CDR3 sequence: CASSLLSLAEASYEQYF. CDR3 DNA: TGCGCCAGCAGCTTGCTTTCTCTGGCAGAAGCCTCCTACGAGCAGTACTTC.

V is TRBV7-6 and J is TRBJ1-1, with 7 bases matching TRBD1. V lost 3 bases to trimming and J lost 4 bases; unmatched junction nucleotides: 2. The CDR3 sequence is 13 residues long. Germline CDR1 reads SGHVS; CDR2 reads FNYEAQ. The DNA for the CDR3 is TGTGCCAGCAGCTTCCGGGACAGCACTGAAGCTTTCTTT. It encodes CASSFRDSTEAFF.

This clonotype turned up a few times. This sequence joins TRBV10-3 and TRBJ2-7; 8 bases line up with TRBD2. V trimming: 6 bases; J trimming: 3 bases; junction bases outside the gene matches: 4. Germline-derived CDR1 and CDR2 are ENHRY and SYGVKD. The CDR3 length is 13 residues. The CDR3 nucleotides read TGTGCCATCAGCGAAAGCGGGGGCTACGAGCAGTACTTC. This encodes CAISESGGYEQYF.